Listed here are 26 T cell receptor beta chains from one sample, sequenced in a study of Ad26.COV2.S vaccination and SARS-CoV-2 variants. Assay: immunoSEQ multiplex PCR; the TCRdb copy retains only in-frame clones and omits some. This table has hundreds of thousands of clones, around 86% appearing once. Treatment here: approximately 18 received Ad26.COV2.S at low or high dose, single or two shots; several received placebo; per-sample allocation not given. Day 63 after the first vaccine or placebo injection was the time point for sampling. The specimen was peripheral blood, collected in a trial of Ad26.COV2.S vaccine versus placebo. These receptors all stem from a person aged 18-60 years who received the Ad26.COV2.S COVID-19 vaccine or a placebo.

The rearrangement uses TRBV15 and TRBJ2-3; TRBD1 might be the D (5 bases). The CDR3 spans 16 residues. Germline V lookup: CDR1 LNHNV, CDR2 YYDKDF (reference sequence). V was pared by 0 bases and J by 0 bases, with 10 bases between. DNA of the CDR3: TGTGCCACCAGCAGAGATCAGGGCCGTAGCACAGATACGCAGTATTTT. Translating gives CATSRDQGRSTDTQYF.

V and J are TRBV5-1 and TRBJ2-1; D unresolved. Germline V gene sequence: CDR1 SGHRS, CDR2 YFSETQ. The CDR3 sequence is 13 residues long. V lost 6 bases to trimming and J lost 5 bases, with 12 bases between them. Written as DNA, the CDR3 is TGCGCCAGCAAATCGACGGAGCACAATGAGCAGTTCTTC. Protein: CASKSTEHNEQFF. Based on the CDR3 plus reference TRBV5-1 and TRBJ2-1, the full variable domain is KAGVTQTPRYLIKTRGQQVTLSCSPISGHRSVSWYQQTPGQGLQFLFEYFSETQRNKGNFPGRFSGRQFSNSRSEMNVSTLELGDSALYLCASKSTEHNEQFFGPGTRLTVL.

This rearrangement joins TRBV6-2 or TRBV6-3 to TRBJ2-7; 13 bases fit TRBD2. This CDR3 spans 16 amino acids. The V and J ends lost 4 bases and 2 bases, in that order; junction bases with no gene match: 5. Germline assignment: CDR1 MNHEY and CDR2 SVGEGT. This CDR3 reads CASSSGTSGDAYEQYF. CDR3 in DNA: TGTGCCAGCAGTTCCGGGACTAGCGGGGACGCCTACGAGCAGTACTTC.

This clone showed up just a few times. The chain has TRBV5-1 and TRBJ1-3; TRBD1 aligns across 12 bases. The CDR3 loop spans 20 amino acids. Germline V gives CDR1 SGHRS, CDR2 YFSETQ. V lost 4 bases, J lost 0 bases, and 14 bases stayed unmatched. CDR3 in DNA: TGCGCCAGCAGCCCCGGGACAGGGGGCTATCGCCCAAACTCTGGAAACACCATATATTTT. Translated, it gives CASSPGTGGYRPNSGNTIYF.

The chain couples TRBV7-9 to TRBJ2-7; D is unclear. Germline-derived CDR1 and CDR2 are SEHNR and FQNEAQ (reference sequence). Trimming took off 5 bases at V and 4 bases at J, with 15 bases between the two ends. This CDR3 comprises 14 residues. CDR3: CASSPLVDGYEQYF. The CDR3 coding sequence is TGTGCCAGCAGCCCCCTAGTGGACGGTTACGAGCAGTACTTC. Full variable domain (outside the CDR3, taken from reference TRBV7-9 and TRBJ2-7): DTGVSQNPRHKITKRGQNVTFRCDPISEHNRLYWYRQTLGQGPEFLTYFQNEAQLEKSRLLSDRFSAERPKGSFSTLEIQRTEQGDSAMYLCASSPLVDGYEQYFGPGTRLTVT.

This clone was picked up many times. Here the CDR3 reads CASSPTGAEQYF. The DNA of the CDR3 is TGTGCCAGCAGTCCGACAGGGGCCGAGCAGTACTTC. The J gene is TRBJ2-7, the V gene TRBV27; 8 nucleotides agree with TRBD1. The germline gives CDR1 MNHEY, CDR2 SMNVEV (reference sequence). After removal of 5 bases from V and 6 bases from J, the junction contained 3 bases not matched to a gene. This CDR3 has 12 residues.

The gene calls are TRBV4-3 and TRBJ1-2, with a possible D match to TRBD1 (6 bases). Germline V gives CDR1 LGHNA, CDR2 YSLEER. The CDR3 has 15 residues. V was shortened by 2 bases and J by 6 bases, with 16 bases between the two germline ends. CDR3 DNA: TGCGCCAGCAGCCAACAACCTAAGGGGGGGAATGGCTACACCTTC. Residues: CASSQQPKGGNGYTF.

This clone was counted once. The chain recombines TRBV11-2 with TRBJ2-7; 7 positions match TRBD1. V was pared by 5 bases and J by 6 bases, with 16 bases of the junction left unmatched. This CDR3 has 16 residues. Germline-derived CDR1 and CDR2 are SGHAT and FQNNGV. CDR3 protein: CASSRKRQGGGLEQYF. Written as DNA, the CDR3 is TGTGCCAGCAGCAGAAAAAGACAGGGTGGGGGCCTCGAGCAGTACTTC. The variable domain in full, completed from reference TRBV11-2 and TRBJ2-7, reads EAGVAQSPRYKIIEKRQSVAFWCNPISGHATLYWYQQILGQGPKLLIQFQNNGVVDDSQLPKDRFSAERLKGVDSTLKIQPAKLEDSAVYLCASSRKRQGGGLEQYFGPGTRLTVT.

The V call is TRBV4-3, the J call TRBJ2-1; D perhaps matches TRBD2 (7 bases). This CDR3 comprises 18 residues. Trimming left V 1 base short and J 3 bases short, with 19 bases between. The germline V gene encodes CDR1 LGHNA and CDR2 YSLEER. The CDR3 region has the DNA TGCGCCAGCAGCCAAGGAAGGGGGGGCCTAGGGTTCTACAATGAGCAGTTCTTC. It encodes CASSQGRGGLGFYNEQFF.

The rearrangement uses TRBV7-3 and TRBJ1-1; 9 bases line up with TRBD1. The trim removed 5 bases at V and 12 bases at J, leaving 16 bases unmatched. Germline CDR1 and CDR2: SGHTA and FQGTGA. The length of the CDR3 is 15 residues. Here the CDR3 reads CASSLGTAGQGVTFF. The CDR3 coding sequence is TGTGCCAGCAGCCTTGGAACCGCGGGACAGGGCGTAACTTTCTTT.

The chain is built from TRBV12-3 or TRBV12-4 and TRBJ2-7, with D perhaps being TRBD1 or TRBD2 (6 bases each). The CDR3 consists of 12 residues. V lost 10 bases, J lost 4 bases, and 14 bases lay in between. The CDR3 coding sequence is TGTGCCACCCGACGAGGGGGGTACGAGCAGTACTTC. Amino acid sequence: CATRRGGYEQYF.

This clone has at least ten counts. The chain has TRBV6-1 and TRBJ2-5; 11 positions match TRBD2. The CDR3 spans 15 residues. CDR1 is MNHNS and CDR2 is SASEGT in the germline V gene. V was pared by 2 bases and J by 6 bases, with 5 bases of the junction left unmatched. CDR3 amino acids: CASSELAGGGKTQYF. The CDR3 DNA reads TGTGCCAGCAGTGAACTAGCGGGGGGTGGAAAGACCCAGTACTTC.

In DNA, the CDR3 is TGTGCCACAAGAGGTAGTTTCACCGGGGAGCTGTTTTTT. Protein: CATRGSFTGELFF. The rearrangement uses TRBV15 and TRBJ2-2, with D uncertain. The CDR3 consists of 13 residues. The germline V gene encodes CDR1 LNHNV and CDR2 YYDKDF (reference sequence). V lost 9 bases to trimming and J lost 4 bases, with 12 bases between them.

Comment on this clone: A junction boundary mismatches the germline segment, possibly from a read error. As DNA, the CDR3 is TGTGCTAGCAGCCCCGGGACAGACTACGAGCAGTACTTC. Protein sequence: CASSPGTDYEQYF. The chain employs TRBV7-7 and TRBJ2-7; TRBD1 agrees at 7 bases. Germline loops: CDR1 SSHAT, CDR2 FNYEAQ (reference sequence). The CDR3 has 13 amino acids.

This chain links TRBV15 with TRBJ2-7; no clear D gene. The germline gives CDR1 LNHNV, CDR2 YYDKDF (reference sequence). V lost 0 bases and J lost 3, with 6 bases in between. There are 13 residues in the CDR3. The CDR3 spells CATSREVNYEQYF. DNA of the CDR3: TGTGCCACCAGCAGAGAAGTTAACTACGAGCAGTACTTC.

The chain employs TRBV30 and TRBJ1-4, with D uncertain. In germline, CDR1 is GTSNPN, CDR2 SVGIG (reference sequence). The CDR3 has 13 amino acids. V was shortened by 7 bases and J by 5 bases, with 14 bases between the two germline ends. The CDR3 spells CAFLGDRNEKLFF. The CDR3 DNA follows: TGTGCCTTTCTGGGTGATCGGAATGAAAAACTGTTTTTT.

The chain recombines TRBV18 with TRBJ1-3; D call uncertain. The CDR3 consists of 15 residues. Germline V CDR1 and CDR2: KGHSH, LQKENI. V lost 3 bases, J lost 7 bases, and 16 bases lay in between. The CDR3 loop reads CASSPPSARGNTIYF. The CDR3 DNA reads as TGTGCCAGCTCACCCCCCTCGGCCCGCGGCAACACCATATATTTT.

The count of this clone is one. The chain links TRBV19 to TRBJ1-3; D call uncertain. This CDR3 comprises 15 residues. The germline V and J ends were trimmed by 3 bases and 0 bases, with 9 bases remaining between them. Germline lookup yields CDR1 LNHDA and CDR2 SQIVND (reference sequence). As DNA, the CDR3 is TGTGCCAGTAGTATCGGAGCGGGCTCTGGAAACACCATATATTTT. Protein: CASSIGAGSGNTIYF. Filled out from reference TRBV19 and TRBJ1-3, the complete variable domain reads DGGITQSPKYLFRKEGQNVTLSCEQNLNHDAMYWYRQDPGQGLRLIYYSQIVNDFQKGDIAEGYSVSREKKESFPLTVTSAQKNPTAFYLCASSIGAGSGNTIYFGEGSWLTVV.

The rearrangement joins TRBV19 to TRBJ1-3; TRBD1 is a possible D gene (5 bases). This CDR3 is built from 15 residues. CDR1 and CDR2 from the germline V gene are LNHDA and SQIVND (reference sequence). Trimming left V 1 base short and J 0 bases short, with 7 bases between. CDR3 protein: CASSIGQTSGNTIYF. Here the CDR3 DNA reads TGTGCCAGTAGTATAGGACAGACCTCTGGAAACACCATATATTTT. Supplemented by reference TRBV19 and TRBJ1-3, the full variable domain reads DGGITQSPKYLFRKEGQNVTLSCEQNLNHDAMYWYRQDPGQGLRLIYYSQIVNDFQKGDIAEGYSVSREKKESFPLTVTSAQKNPTAFYLCASSIGQTSGNTIYFGEGSWLTVV.

The rearrangement links TRBV30 to TRBJ2-4; 11 bases agree with TRBD2. Per the germline V gene, CDR1 is GTSNPN and CDR2 is SVGIG (reference sequence). The CDR3 runs to 17 residues. V gave up 2 bases and J gave up 6 bases; unmatched junction bases: 12. The CDR3 reads CAWSRGVAGGPGNIQYF. DNA of the CDR3: TGTGCCTGGAGTAGAGGGGTAGCGGGGGGGCCCGGAAACATTCAGTACTTC.

V and J are TRBV19 and TRBJ1-1; D is unresolved. CDR1 is LNHDA and CDR2 is SQIVND in the germline V gene (reference sequence). The CDR3 runs to 14 residues. V lost 0 bases, J lost 0 bases, and 5 bases lay in between. Here the CDR3 DNA reads TGTGCCAGTAGTATAGATCGGCTGAACACTGAAGCTTTCTTT. Translation: CASSIDRLNTEAFF.

The chain couples TRBV10-3 to TRBJ1-2; D uncertain. V lost 11 bases to trimming and J lost 4 bases, with 8 bases between them. Germline V CDR1 and CDR2: ENHRY, SYGVKD. This CDR3 has 10 residues. The CDR3 loop is CAVGVYGYTF. The CDR3 bases are TGTGCCGTCGGGGTCTATGGCTACACCTTC.

This chain links TRBV5-4 with TRBJ2-1, with TRBD1 matching 9 bases. This CDR3 is 16 amino acids long. Losses at the gene ends were 4 bases for V and 7 bases for J; bases not matched to a gene: 12. Germline V gene lookup returns CDR1 SGHNT and CDR2 YYREEE (reference sequence). The CDR3 loop is CASSRHGTGIKNEQFF. DNA of the CDR3: TGTGCCAGCAGCCGACACGGGACAGGGATTAAGAATGAGCAGTTCTTC.

This clone has just a few counts. The chain couples TRBV4-1 to TRBJ1-6, with D possibly matching TRBD1 (5 bases). The ends were cut back, 3 bases at V and 0 bases at J, with 12 bases in the middle. Germline assignment: CDR1 MGHRA and CDR2 YSYEKL. This CDR3 contains 17 residues. The CDR3 here is CASSHDPGRSYNSPLHF. The CDR3, as DNA: TGCGCCAGCAGCCATGACCCAGGGCGCTCCTATAATTCACCCCTCCACTTT.

The chain has TRBV6-5 and TRBJ1-1, with 7 bases lining up with TRBD1. Trimming took 7 bases from V and 6 from J; bases not matched to a gene: 8. Germline CDR1 and CDR2: MNHEY and SVGAGI. The CDR3 totals 13 residues. Here the CDR3 reads CASKQQGKPEAFF. The CDR3 nucleotides are TGTGCCAGCAAGCAACAGGGGAAGCCTGAAGCTTTCTTT.

The chain carries TRBV6-5 and TRBJ1-5, with D possibly TRBD1 on 5 matching bases. The V end lost 6 bases, the J end lost 6 bases, and 15 bases lay between the germline ends. CDR1 is MNHEY and CDR2 is SVGAGI in the germline V gene. This CDR3 region has 14 residues. For the CDR3, the DNA is TGTGCCAGCAGCCGTGGAGGGACTCCTCAGCCCCAGCATTTT. Translation: CASSRGGTPQPQHF.